The clone carrying this T cell receptor beta chain was observed many times. The record originates from a study of blood T cells in healthy people across ages. V gave up 1 base and J gave up 3 bases, with 16 bases separating them. CDR1 is SGHTA and CDR2 is FQGNSA in the germline V gene. The CDR3 sequence is 16 residues long. Through a sample-barcoded 5' primer and a J-beta primer mix, a second PCR was run for roughly 7 to 11 cycles. One entry per CDR3 protein, called by TCRdb with MiXCR from the 5' RACE reads. The sample carries 850,000 to 1,300,000 distinct CDR3 sequences, around 43% recorded once. Each sample yielded at least 6 million isolated PBMCs.

Sequencing used blood. The chain has TRBV7-2 and TRBJ2-7, with D perhaps matching TRBD2 (5 bases). The clonotype originates from an older woman in good health. The CDR3 reads CASSLEWFTSSYEQYF. As DNA, the CDR3 is TGTGCCAGCAGCTTAGAGTGGTTTACTAGTAGCTACGAGCAGTACTTC.